One sample yielded the 24 T cell receptor beta chains listed below, sequenced in a study of OX40 agonist ivuxolimab in advanced cancers. Only in-frame clones appear in the TCRdb table, and some are missing; sequencing was by immunoSEQ multiplex PCR. The repertoire holds around 140,000 clones, with around nine tenths as singletons. The input for sequencing was CD4+ or CD8+ T cells sorted from blood, taken in a trial of the OX40 agonist ivuxolimab. The receptors derive from an adult with an advanced solid tumor such as melanoma, head and neck, liver or kidney cancer.

This chain connects TRBV5-6 to TRBJ2-7, with 7 nucleotides matching TRBD1. This CDR3 has 13 residues. V trimming: 4 bases; J trimming: 4 bases; junction bases outside the gene matches: 5. Germline lookup yields CDR1 SGHDT and CDR2 YYEEEE. CDR3 sequence: CASSQDRRYEQYF. The CDR3 DNA is TGTGCCAGCAGCCAGGACAGGAGATACGAGCAGTACTTC.

The V call is TRBV4-1, the J call TRBJ1-1; 8 bases line up with TRBD1. The V gene end was trimmed by 2 bases and the J gene end by 8 bases; junction bases not matched to a gene: 4. Per the germline V gene, CDR1 is MGHRA and CDR2 is YSYEKL. This CDR3 is built from 13 residues. The CDR3 DNA sequence: TGCGCCAGCAGCCAACTCGGACAGGGAGAAGCTTTCTTT. This sequence encodes CASSQLGQGEAFF.

The genes are TRBV5-4 and TRBJ1-4; a possible D gene is TRBD1 (5 bases). CDR1 SGHNT and CDR2 YYREEE come from the germline V gene (reference sequence). V gave up 4 bases and J gave up 7 bases, with 14 bases separating them. This CDR3 spans 14 amino acids. For the CDR3, the DNA is TGTGCCAGCAGCCGTGGGGGGATAGGTGAAAAACTGTTTTTT. Translated, it gives CASSRGGIGEKLFF. Full variable domain (rest looked up from reference TRBV5-4 and TRBJ1-4): ETGVTQSPTHLIKTRGQQVTLRCSSQSGHNTVSWYQQALGQGPQFIFQYYREEENGRGNFPPRFSGLQFPNYSSELNVNALELDDSALYLCASSRGGIGEKLFFGSGTQLSVL.

The chain is built from TRBV11-3 and TRBJ2-7, with D tentatively TRBD1 or TRBD2 (5 bases each). With 5 bases removed from V and 4 bases from J, the gap between germline ends came to 9 bases. The CDR3 is made up of 12 amino acids. CDR1 is SGHNT and CDR2 is YENEEA in the germline V gene. The CDR3 sequence: CASSRGGYEQYF. In nucleotides, the CDR3 is TGTGCCAGCAGCCGTGGGGGATACGAGCAGTACTTC.

The chain combines TRBV13 with TRBJ2-7; D could derive from TRBD1 or TRBD2 (5 bases each). From germline, CDR1 is PRHDT and CDR2 FYEKMQ (reference sequence). The CDR3 loop spans 15 amino acids. V was cut by 0 bases and J by 2 bases, with 11 bases left in between. The CDR3, as DNA: TGTGCCAGCAGCTTAGGGGGGACGGAGGCCTACGAGCAGTACTTC. It codes for CASSLGGTEAYEQYF.

The rearrangement uses TRBV28 and TRBJ2-7, with D possibly being TRBD1 or TRBD2 (6 bases each). Trimming took off 5 bases at V and 2 bases at J, with 16 bases between the two ends. The CDR3 spans 15 residues. Germline CDR1 is MDHEN and CDR2 is SYDVKM. The CDR3 DNA is TGTGCCAGCAGTCCGACATCGGGGGCGACCTACGAGCAGTACTTC. This codes for CASSPTSGATYEQYF.

The CDR3 DNA reads TGCGCCAGCAGCTGGCCGATAGCGGGAGGGGACACAGATACGCAGTATTTT. Its translation is CASSWPIAGGDTDTQYF. The chain uses TRBV5-1 and TRBJ2-3; 11 bases fit TRBD2. V was pared by 3 bases and J by 2 bases, with 8 bases of the junction left unmatched. The CDR3 is made up of 17 amino acids. Per the germline V gene, CDR1 is SGHRS and CDR2 is YFSETQ.

The rearrangement joins TRBV10-3 to TRBJ1-5; D is unresolved. The germline gives CDR1 ENHRY, CDR2 SYGVKD. The CDR3 totals 13 residues. The V end was cut by 10 bases, the J end by 1 base, with 11 bases between. CDR3 bases: TGTGCCAGCCTAAAAGACAGCAATCAGCCCCAGCATTTT. Protein product: CASLKDSNQPQHF.

This clone occurred once. The chain combines TRBV7-2 with TRBJ1-6; D may be TRBD1 (6 bases). Germline loops: CDR1 SGHTA, CDR2 FQGNSA. The CDR3 contains 17 residues. Trimming took 6 bases from V and 7 from J, leaving 22 bases between them. The CDR3 DNA sequence: TGTGCCAGCAGTCAACGACAGGCCACCACCTTCAATTCACCCCTCCACTTT. This translates into CASSQRQATTFNSPLHF.

The chain uses TRBV7-3 and TRBJ2-2, with TRBD2 identical over 11 bases. The CDR3 sequence is 15 residues long. With 4 bases clipped from V and 4 bases from J, the junction kept 2 bases outside the gene matches. Germline loops: CDR1 SGHTA, CDR2 FQGTGA. CDR3 sequence: CASSSTSGSTGELFF. Here the CDR3 DNA reads TGTGCCAGCAGCTCCACTAGCGGGAGCACCGGGGAGCTGTTTTTT.

The rearrangement joins TRBV5-1 to TRBJ2-2, with D unresolved. The V end lost 5 bases, the J end lost 3 bases, and 8 bases lay between the germline ends. The CDR3 has 13 amino acids. Germline CDR1 and CDR2: SGHRS and YFSETQ. The CDR3 nucleotides read TGCGCCAGCAGTTCTGATTACACCGGGGAGCTGTTTTTT. Translated: CASSSDYTGELFF.

The V call is TRBV7-3, the J call TRBJ1-1, with a tentative D call TRBD1 (6 bases). CDR3 length: 15 amino acids. CDR1 and CDR2 (germline): SGHTA, FQGTGA. V lost 3 bases, J lost 7 bases, and 18 bases lay in between. CDR3: CASSFKVTGRGEAFF. For the CDR3, the DNA is TGTGCCAGCAGCTTCAAGGTTACAGGGAGGGGTGAAGCTTTCTTT.

The chain combines TRBV27 with TRBJ1-2; maybe TRBD1 (6 bases). In germline, CDR1 is MNHEY, CDR2 SMNVEV (reference sequence). V lost 3 bases and J 4 bases, leaving 12 bases between the germline ends. This CDR3 spans 14 amino acids. The CDR3 spells CASSLGGASYGYTF. The CDR3 region has the DNA TGTGCCAGCAGTTTGGGGGGCGCGAGCTATGGCTACACCTTC.

The J gene is TRBJ1-5, the V gene TRBV6-6; D ambiguous. This CDR3 spans 13 amino acids. From germline, CDR1 is MNHNY and CDR2 SVGAGI (reference sequence). The V gene lost 2 bases and the J gene lost 1 base, with 3 bases spanning the gap. The CDR3 region has the DNA TGTGCCAGCAGTTACCAAAGCAATCAGCCCCAGCATTTT. Protein: CASSYQSNQPQHF.

The chain joins TRBV6-4 to TRBJ2-1; 16 bases align to TRBD2. The CDR3 has 16 amino acids. In germline, CDR1 is MRHNA, CDR2 SNTAGT. The trim removed 6 bases at V and 5 bases at J, leaving 4 bases unmatched. CDR3 region: CASRKGLAGGDNEQFF. For the CDR3, the DNA is TGTGCCAGCAGAAAGGGACTAGCGGGAGGGGACAATGAGCAGTTCTTC.

The rearrangement uses TRBV19 and TRBJ2-1; D unresolved. This CDR3 has 13 residues. The germline V gene encodes CDR1 LNHDA and CDR2 SQIVND (reference sequence). The ends were cut back, 6 bases at V and 4 bases at J, with 10 bases in the middle. CDR3 region: CASRAQDYNEQFF. In nucleotides, the CDR3 is TGTGCCAGTAGGGCGCAGGATTACAATGAGCAGTTCTTC.

The V and J genes are TRBV7-6 and TRBJ2-7; TRBD1 agrees at 8 bases. Germline V gene lookup returns CDR1 SGHVS and CDR2 FNYEAQ. The V and J ends lost 7 bases and 6 bases, in that order; junction bases with no gene match: 8. This CDR3 is 13 amino acids long. For the CDR3, the DNA is TGTGCCAGCACTCCAGGGGGCGGTTTCGAGCAGTACTTC. It specifies CASTPGGGFEQYF.

V is TRBV6-5 and J is TRBJ2-7, with 10 positions matching TRBD1. This CDR3 has 14 residues. Germline CDR1 reads MNHEY; CDR2 reads SVGAGI. V was clipped by 5 bases and J by 3 bases; unmatched bases: 4. CDR3 amino acids: CASSRDRGVYEQYF. Here the CDR3 DNA reads TGTGCCAGCAGTCGGGACAGGGGTGTCTACGAGCAGTACTTC.

The chain recombines TRBV7-3 with TRBJ2-1; D gene ambiguous. The CDR3 is made up of 12 amino acids. The V and J ends lost 0 bases and 8 bases respectively, with 5 bases between them. Germline CDR1 and CDR2: SGHTA and FQGTGA. CDR3 DNA: TGTGCCAGCAGCTTAACTACTGATGAGCAGTTCTTC. This encodes CASSLTTDEQFF.

The chain carries TRBV7-3 and TRBJ1-2; D unclear. Germline lookup yields CDR1 SGHTA and CDR2 FQGTGA. The CDR3 is 14 amino acids. With 5 bases removed from V and 4 bases from J, the gap between germline ends came to 14 bases. The chain's CDR3 is CASSPGVGGYGYTF. DNA of the CDR3: TGTGCCAGCAGCCCCGGGGTTGGAGGCTATGGCTACACCTTC.

The chain employs TRBV4-3 and TRBJ2-5; no clear D gene. CDR1 is LGHNA and CDR2 is YSLEER in the germline V gene. The CDR3 length is 13 residues. V dropped 2 bases and J dropped 5 bases, with 9 bases sitting between them. CDR3 residues: CASSQTLGETQYF. The CDR3 DNA reads TGCGCCAGCAGCCAAACCCTAGGGGAGACCCAGTACTTC.

The V call is TRBV6-1, the J call TRBJ1-4, with a weak D call TRBD1 (6 bases). The CDR3 extends over 15 amino acids. The germline V gene has CDR1 MNHNS and CDR2 SASEGT. V lost 11 bases and J 8 bases, leaving 24 bases between the germline ends. The DNA for the CDR3 is TGTGCCCGCCGGGGGGGCGGGGGGCGTTGGGAAAAACTGTTTTTT. Protein: CARRGGGGRWEKLFF.

The V call is TRBV27, the J call TRBJ2-7; 11 nucleotides agree with TRBD2. Trimming cost V 5 bases and J 3 bases; bases outside gene matches: 12. Looked up from germline, CDR1 is MNHEY and CDR2 is SMNVEV (reference sequence). The CDR3 sequence is 17 residues long. Here the CDR3 DNA reads TGTGCCAGCAGTCTCGCGGTTTCTAGCGGGAGGTACTACGAGCAGTACTTC. Amino acids: CASSLAVSSGRYYEQYF.

The chain has TRBV30 and TRBJ1-1; possible D gene TRBD1, 5 bases. Germline V gene lookup returns CDR1 GTSNPN and CDR2 SVGIG (reference sequence). The V and J ends lost 0 bases and 4 bases respectively, with 21 bases between them. The CDR3 sequence is 17 residues long. CDR3 nucleotides: TGTGCCTGGAGTGTAAAGGGTCCATCAGGGACCCCCACTGAAGCTTTCTTT. It codes for CAWSVKGPSGTPTEAFF.